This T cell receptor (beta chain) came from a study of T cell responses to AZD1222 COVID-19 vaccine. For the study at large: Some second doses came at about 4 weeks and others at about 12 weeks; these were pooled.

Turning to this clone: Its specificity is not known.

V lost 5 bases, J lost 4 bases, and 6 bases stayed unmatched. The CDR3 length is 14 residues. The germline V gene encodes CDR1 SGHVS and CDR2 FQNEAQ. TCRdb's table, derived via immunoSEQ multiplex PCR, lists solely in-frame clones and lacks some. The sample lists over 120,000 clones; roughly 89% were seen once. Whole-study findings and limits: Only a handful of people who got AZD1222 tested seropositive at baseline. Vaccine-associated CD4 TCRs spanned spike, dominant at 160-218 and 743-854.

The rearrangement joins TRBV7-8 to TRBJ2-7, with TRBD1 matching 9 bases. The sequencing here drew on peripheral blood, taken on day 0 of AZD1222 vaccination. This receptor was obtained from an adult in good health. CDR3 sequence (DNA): TGTGCCAGCAGCCACTCGACAGGGGGATACGAGCAGTACTTC. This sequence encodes CASSHSTGGYEQYF. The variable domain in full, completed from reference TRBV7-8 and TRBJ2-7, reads GAGVSQSPRYKVAKRGQDVALRCDPISGHVSLFWYQQALGQGPEFLTYFQNEAQLDKSGLPSDRFFAERPEGSVSTLKIQRTQQEDSAVYLCASSHSTGGYEQYFGPGTRLTVT.